The clone carrying this T cell receptor beta chain was seen ten or more times. Arm-PCR of CDR3 regions and iRepertoire HTBI primers were the basis on which TCR beta libraries were built. Study processing details: Gene usage covered around 62 TRBV and around 15 TRBJ segments. TCRdb processed the multiplex PCR reads anew with MiXCR; each CDR3 protein has one entry. The V and J calls here are based on TCRdb, not the publication. The sample has some 500,000 distinct CDR3 sequences, more than 15% seen once; the top ten hold roughly 25%. The record originates from a study of regulatory T cells in long-lasting Graves disease. The CDR3 extends over 13 amino acids. V was pared by 5 bases and J by 4 bases, with 14 bases between. The germline V gene has CDR1 GTSNPN and CDR2 SVGIG (reference sequence). Regarding time point: newly diagnosed GD, antithyroid drugs for less than 3 months. Extracted PBMC RNA gave rise to the TCR library. Patients with Graves' disease were diagnosed by American Thyroid Association guidelines.

This sample was also put to use in a study of T cells in Graves' hyperthyroidism and ophthalmopathy. Per that study: Uncontrolled infection, other autoimmune disease, pregnancy and lactation each barred patients from inclusion.

Sequencing was performed on peripheral blood mononuclear cells (PBMCs), taken at new diagnosis, from a patient treated with antithyroid drugs. J is TRBJ1-2 and V is TRBV30; no reliable D call. This TCR was sampled from a woman in her forties or fifties with Graves disease. CDR3 nucleotide sequence: TGTGCCTGGGGAAGGGATCGCCCCTATGGCTACACCTTC. It yields the protein CAWGRDRPYGYTF.